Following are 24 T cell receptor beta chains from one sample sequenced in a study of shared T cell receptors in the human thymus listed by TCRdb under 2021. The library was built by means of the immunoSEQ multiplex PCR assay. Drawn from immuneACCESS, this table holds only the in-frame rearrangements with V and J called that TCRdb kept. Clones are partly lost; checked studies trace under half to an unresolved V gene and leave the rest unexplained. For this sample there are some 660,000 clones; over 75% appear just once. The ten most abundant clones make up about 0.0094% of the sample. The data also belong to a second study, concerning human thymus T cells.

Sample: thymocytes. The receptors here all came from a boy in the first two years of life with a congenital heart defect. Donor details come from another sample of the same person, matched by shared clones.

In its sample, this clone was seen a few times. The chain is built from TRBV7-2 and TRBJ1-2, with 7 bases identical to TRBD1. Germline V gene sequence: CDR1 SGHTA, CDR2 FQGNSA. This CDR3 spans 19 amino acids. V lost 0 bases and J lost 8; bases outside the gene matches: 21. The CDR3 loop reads CASSLAAPRGQDLSGGYTF. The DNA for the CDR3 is TGTGCCAGCAGCTTAGCTGCCCCACGCGGACAGGACCTAAGTGGGGGCTACACCTTC.

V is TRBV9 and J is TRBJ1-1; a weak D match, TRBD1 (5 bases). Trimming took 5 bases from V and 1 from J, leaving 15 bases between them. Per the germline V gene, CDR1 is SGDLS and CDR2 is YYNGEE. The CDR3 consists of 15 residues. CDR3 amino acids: CASSAGGFGNTEAFF. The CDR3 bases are TGTGCCAGCAGTGCGGGGGGGTTCGGGAACACTGAAGCTTTCTTT.

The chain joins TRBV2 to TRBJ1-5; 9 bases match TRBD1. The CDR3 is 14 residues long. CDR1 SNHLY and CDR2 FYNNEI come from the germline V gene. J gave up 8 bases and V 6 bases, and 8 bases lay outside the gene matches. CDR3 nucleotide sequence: TGTGCCAGCAGCGCGGACAGGGGCAGGGAGCCCCAGCATTTT. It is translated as CASSADRGREPQHF.

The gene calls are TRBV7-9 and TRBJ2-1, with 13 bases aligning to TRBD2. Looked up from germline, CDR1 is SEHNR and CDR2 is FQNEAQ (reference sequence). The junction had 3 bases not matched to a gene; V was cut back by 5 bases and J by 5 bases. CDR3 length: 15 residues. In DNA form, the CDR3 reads TGTGCCAGCAGCGGGGGACTAGCGGGGAACAATGAGCAGTTCTTC. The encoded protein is CASSGGLAGNNEQFF.

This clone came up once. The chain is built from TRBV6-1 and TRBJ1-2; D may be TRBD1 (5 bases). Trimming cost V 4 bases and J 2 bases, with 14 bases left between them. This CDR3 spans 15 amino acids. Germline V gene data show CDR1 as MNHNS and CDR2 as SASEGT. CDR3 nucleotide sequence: TGTGCCAGCAGTGCCTACAGGATCTCCAACTATGGCTACACCTTC. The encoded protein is CASSAYRISNYGYTF.

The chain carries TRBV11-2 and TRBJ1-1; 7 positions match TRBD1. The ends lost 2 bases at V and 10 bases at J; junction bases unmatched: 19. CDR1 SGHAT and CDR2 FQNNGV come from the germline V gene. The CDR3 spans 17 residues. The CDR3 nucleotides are TGTGCCAGCAGCTTATGTCCCCATCATGCAGGGGGAGGTAGAGCTTTCTTT. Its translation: CASSLCPHHAGGGRAFF.

The DNA of the CDR3 is TGTGCCAGCAGCTTTCGGGGAAACACCATATATTTT. Protein sequence: CASSFRGNTIYF. The V and J genes are TRBV5-6 and TRBJ1-3, with D unclear. The germline gives CDR1 SGHDT, CDR2 YYEEEE. The CDR3 covers 12 residues. Trimming took 2 bases from V and 4 from J, leaving 4 bases between them.

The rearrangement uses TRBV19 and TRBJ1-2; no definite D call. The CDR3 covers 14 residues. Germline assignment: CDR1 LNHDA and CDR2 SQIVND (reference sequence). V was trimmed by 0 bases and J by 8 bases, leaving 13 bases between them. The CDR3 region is CASSIDLGQRGYTF. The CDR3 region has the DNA TGTGCCAGTAGTATAGATCTTGGGCAGCGGGGCTACACCTTC.

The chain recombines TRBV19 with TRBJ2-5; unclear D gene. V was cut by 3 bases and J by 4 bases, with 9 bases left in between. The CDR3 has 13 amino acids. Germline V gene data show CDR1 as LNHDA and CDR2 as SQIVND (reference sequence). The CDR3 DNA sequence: TGTGCCAGTAGTATCGCCCTACCAGAGACCCAGTACTTC. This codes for CASSIALPETQYF.

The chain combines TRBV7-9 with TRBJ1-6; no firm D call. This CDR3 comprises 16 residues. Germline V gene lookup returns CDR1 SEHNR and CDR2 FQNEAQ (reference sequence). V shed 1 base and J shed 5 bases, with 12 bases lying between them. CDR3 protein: CASSLVDGKDNSPLHF. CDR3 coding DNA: TGTGCCAGCAGCTTAGTGGACGGGAAGGATAATTCACCCCTCCACTTT.

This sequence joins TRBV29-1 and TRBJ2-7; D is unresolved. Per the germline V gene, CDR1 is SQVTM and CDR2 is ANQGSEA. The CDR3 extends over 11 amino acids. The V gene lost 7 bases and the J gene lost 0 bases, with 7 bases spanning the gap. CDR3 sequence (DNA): TGCAGCGCCAATAGCTCCTACGAGCAGTACTTC. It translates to CSANSSYEQYF.

DNA for the CDR3: TGTGCCAGCAGTATAACCGAACGGGACAGGGGTTTTGGTAACTATGGCTACACCTTC. Amino acid sequence: CASSITERDRGFGNYGYTF. The genes are TRBV7-9 and TRBJ1-2; 10 bases map to TRBD1. The CDR3 runs to 19 residues. The V gene's germline CDR1 is SEHNR and CDR2 FQNEAQ (reference sequence). The J segment lost 1 base and the V segment lost 6 bases, leaving 17 bases of the junction unmatched.

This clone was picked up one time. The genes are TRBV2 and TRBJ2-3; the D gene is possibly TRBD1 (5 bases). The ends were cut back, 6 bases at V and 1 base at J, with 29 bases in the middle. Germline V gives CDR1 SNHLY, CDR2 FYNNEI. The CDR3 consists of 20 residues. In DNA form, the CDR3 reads TGTGCCAGCAGCGCAAATAGGACCGCCAAGTTCAGGGATTGCACAGATACGCAGTATTTT. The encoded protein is CASSANRTAKFRDCTDTQYF. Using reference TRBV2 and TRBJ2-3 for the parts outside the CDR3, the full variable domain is EPEVTQTPSHQVTQMGQEVILRCVPISNHLYFYWYRQILGQKVEFLVSFYNNEISEKSEIFDDQFSVERPDGSNFTLKIRSTKLEDSAMYFCASSANRTAKFRDCTDTQYFGPGTRLTVL.

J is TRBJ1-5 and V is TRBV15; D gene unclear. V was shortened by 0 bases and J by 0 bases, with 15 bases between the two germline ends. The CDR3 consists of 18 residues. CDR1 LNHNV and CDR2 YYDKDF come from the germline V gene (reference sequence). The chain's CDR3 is CATSREGRLPPSNQPQHF. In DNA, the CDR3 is TGTGCCACCAGCAGAGAAGGGAGGCTCCCTCCTAGCAATCAGCCCCAGCATTTT.

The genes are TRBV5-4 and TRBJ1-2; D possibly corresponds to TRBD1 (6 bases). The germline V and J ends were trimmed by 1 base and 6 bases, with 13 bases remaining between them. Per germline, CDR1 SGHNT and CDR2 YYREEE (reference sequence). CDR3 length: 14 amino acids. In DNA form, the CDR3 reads TGTGCCAGCAGCTTGTACACAGGGCACGATGGCTACACCTTC. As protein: CASSLYTGHDGYTF.

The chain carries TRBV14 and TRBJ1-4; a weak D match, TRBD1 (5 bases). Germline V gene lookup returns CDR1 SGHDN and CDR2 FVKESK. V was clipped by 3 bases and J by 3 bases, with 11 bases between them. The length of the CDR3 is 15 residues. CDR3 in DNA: TGTGCCAGCAGCCAGGGGGGAGAGGCTAATGAAAAACTGTTTTTT. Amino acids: CASSQGGEANEKLFF.

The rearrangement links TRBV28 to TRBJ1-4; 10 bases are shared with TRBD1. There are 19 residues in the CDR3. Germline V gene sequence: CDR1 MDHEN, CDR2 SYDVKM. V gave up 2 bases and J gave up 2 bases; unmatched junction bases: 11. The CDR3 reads CASSLKGTGDDGTNEKLFF. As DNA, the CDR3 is TGTGCCAGCAGTTTAAAAGGGACAGGGGACGATGGGACTAATGAAAAACTGTTTTTT.

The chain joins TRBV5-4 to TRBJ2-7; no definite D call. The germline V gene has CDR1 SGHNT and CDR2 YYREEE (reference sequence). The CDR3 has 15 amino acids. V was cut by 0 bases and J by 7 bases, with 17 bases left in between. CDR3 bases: TGTGCCAGCAGCTTGGCCTCCAGGATGTTTGTGGAGCAGTACTTC. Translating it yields CASSLASRMFVEQYF.

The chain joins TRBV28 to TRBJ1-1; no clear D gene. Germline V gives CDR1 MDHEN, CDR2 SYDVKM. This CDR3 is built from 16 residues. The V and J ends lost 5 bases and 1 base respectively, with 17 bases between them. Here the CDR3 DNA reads TGTGCCAGCAGTCCTCCTAGCGGGTTGGGGAACACTGAAGCTTTCTTT. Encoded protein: CASSPPSGLGNTEAFF. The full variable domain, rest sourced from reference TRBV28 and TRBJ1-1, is DVKVTQSSRYLVKRTGEKVFLECVQDMDHENMFWYRQDPGLGLRLIYFSYDVKMKEKGDIPEGYSVSREKKERFSLILESASTNQTSMYLCASSPPSGLGNTEAFFGQGTRLTVV.

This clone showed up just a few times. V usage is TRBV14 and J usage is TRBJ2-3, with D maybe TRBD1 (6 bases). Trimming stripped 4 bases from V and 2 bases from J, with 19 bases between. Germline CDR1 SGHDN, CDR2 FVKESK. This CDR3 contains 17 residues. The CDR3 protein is CASSPPAGRGNTDTQYF. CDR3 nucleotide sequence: TGTGCCAGCAGCCCCCCGGCGGGTAGGGGGAACACAGATACGCAGTATTTT.

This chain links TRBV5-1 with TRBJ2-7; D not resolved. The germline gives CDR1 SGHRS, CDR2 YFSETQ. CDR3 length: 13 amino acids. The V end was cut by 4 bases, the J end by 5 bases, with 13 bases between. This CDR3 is CASSLDELHEQYF. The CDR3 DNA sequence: TGCGCCAGCAGCCTAGATGAATTGCACGAGCAGTACTTC.

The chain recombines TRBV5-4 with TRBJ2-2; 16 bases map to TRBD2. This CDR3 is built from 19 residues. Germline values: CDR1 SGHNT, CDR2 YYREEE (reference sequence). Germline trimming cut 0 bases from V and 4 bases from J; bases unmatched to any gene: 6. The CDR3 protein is CASSLAGTSGRAATGELFF. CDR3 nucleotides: TGTGCCAGCAGCTTGGCCGGGACTAGCGGGAGGGCGGCCACCGGGGAGCTGTTTTTT.

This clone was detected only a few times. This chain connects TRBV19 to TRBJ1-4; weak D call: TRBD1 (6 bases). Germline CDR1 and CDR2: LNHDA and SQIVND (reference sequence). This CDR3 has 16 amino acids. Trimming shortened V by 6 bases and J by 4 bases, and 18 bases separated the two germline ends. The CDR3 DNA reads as TGTGCCAGTAGGCTGTCGTGGGGCAGGGGTAATGAAAAACTGTTTTTT. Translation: CASRLSWGRGNEKLFF.

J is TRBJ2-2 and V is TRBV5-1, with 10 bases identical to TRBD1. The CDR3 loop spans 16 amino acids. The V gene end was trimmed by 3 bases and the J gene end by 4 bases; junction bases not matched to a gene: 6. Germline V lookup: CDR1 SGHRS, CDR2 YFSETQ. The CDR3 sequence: CASSSDRGRVTGELFF. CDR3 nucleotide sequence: TGCGCCAGCAGCTCCGACAGGGGGCGGGTCACCGGGGAGCTGTTTTTT. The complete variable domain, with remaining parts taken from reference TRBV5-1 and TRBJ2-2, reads KAGVTQTPRYLIKTRGQQVTLSCSPISGHRSVSWYQQTPGQGLQFLFEYFSETQRNKGNFPGRFSGRQFSNSRSEMNVSTLELGDSALYLCASSSDRGRVTGELFFGEGSRLTVL.